These 32 T cell receptor beta chains share one sample of origin, sequenced in a study of shared clonotypes between healthy human individuals. The repertoire was sequenced with immunoSEQ multiplex PCR; TCRdb's copy has only in-frame clones and lacks some. The repertoire has 1.6 million or so clones, approximately 97% of them found once; the top ten carry 1% to 1.5%. The sample comprised naive CD4+ T cells sorted from blood. Subset given: CD45RA+ positively selected. These receptor sequences come from a young man in good health.

The J gene is TRBJ2-7, the V gene TRBV10-3; perhaps D is TRBD1 or TRBD2 (6 bases each). The germline gives CDR1 ENHRY, CDR2 SYGVKD. V shed 6 bases and J shed 5 bases, with 29 bases lying between them. The CDR3 is 18 residues long. DNA of the CDR3: TGTGCCATCAGCCAACCCGGGACAAGGACCCCTCGGAGGGACGAGCAGTACTTC. Protein product: CAISQPGTRTPRRDEQYF.

The chain has TRBV19 and TRBJ1-1, with a possible D match to TRBD1 (5 bases). From germline, CDR1 is LNHDA and CDR2 SQIVND (reference sequence). The V and J ends lost 5 bases and 2 bases respectively, with 15 bases between them. The CDR3 has 15 amino acids. DNA for the CDR3: TGTGCCAGTAGTTGGGGGAGCACCTTAAACACTGAAGCTTTCTTT. This translates into CASSWGSTLNTEAFF.

The chain has TRBV11-2 and TRBJ2-1; no definite D call. Germline V gives CDR1 SGHAT, CDR2 FQNNGV. The CDR3 totals 15 residues. The ends were cut back, 6 bases at V and 9 bases at J, with 21 bases in the middle. The CDR3 is CASRYPGSPYGEQFF. The DNA for the CDR3 is TGTGCCAGCAGATACCCGGGCTCCCCCTATGGTGAGCAGTTCTTC.

The rearrangement joins TRBV11-2 to TRBJ1-2; D call uncertain. V lost 0 bases, J lost 7 bases, and 9 bases lay in between. CDR1 and CDR2 from the germline V gene are SGHAT and FQNNGV. The CDR3 sequence is 13 residues long. The CDR3: CASSLDPRGGYTF. The CDR3 DNA reads TGTGCCAGCAGCTTAGATCCGAGAGGTGGCTACACCTTC. Filled out from reference TRBV11-2 and TRBJ1-2, the complete variable domain reads EAGVAQSPRYKIIEKRQSVAFWCNPISGHATLYWYQQILGQGPKLLIQFQNNGVVDDSQLPKDRFSAERLKGVDSTLKIQPAKLEDSAVYLCASSLDPRGGYTFGSGTRLTVV.

As for this clone: Other nucleotide sequences from this sample produce the same CDR3. The rearrangement joins TRBV9 to TRBJ2-2; D could derive from TRBD1 or TRBD2 (5 bases each). V was shortened by 0 bases and J by 0 bases, with 9 bases between the two germline ends. There are 16 residues in the CDR3. Germline CDR1 is SGDLS and CDR2 is YYNGEE. CDR3 in amino acids: CASSVAGSANTGELFF. CDR3 DNA sequence: TGTGCCAGCAGCGTAGCAGGGAGCGCGAACACCGGGGAGCTGTTTTTT.

CDR3 nucleotide sequence: TGTGCCAGCAGTGTCACCGGGACAGGGGACGAGCAGTACTTC. It encodes CASSVTGTGDEQYF. The chain links TRBV6-1 to TRBJ2-7; 10 nucleotides match TRBD1. Germline-derived CDR1 and CDR2 are MNHNS and SASEGT. V trimming: 4 bases; J trimming: 5 bases; junction bases outside the gene matches: 5. The CDR3 spans 14 residues.

The chain links TRBV7-2 to TRBJ2-1; maybe TRBD1 (7 bases). V lost 4 bases and J lost 0, with 13 bases in between. CDR1 is SGHTA, CDR2 FQGNSA, per germline. The CDR3 spans 16 residues. CDR3 loop: CASSSSRGDSYNEQFF. The CDR3 DNA reads as TGTGCCAGCAGCTCATCCAGGGGGGACTCCTACAATGAGCAGTTCTTC.

This sequence joins TRBV18 and TRBJ1-3; TRBD1 agrees at 10 bases. CDR3 length: 16 amino acids. The trim removed 5 bases at V and 3 bases at J, leaving 7 bases unmatched. Germline values: CDR1 KGHSH, CDR2 LQKENI. This CDR3 reads CASSSRQGALGNTIYF. The CDR3 nucleotides read TGTGCCAGCTCATCGCGACAGGGGGCGCTTGGAAACACCATATATTTT.

CDR3 bases: TGTGCCAGCAGCTTAAGCGAAGAGACCCAGTACTTC. This translates into CASSLSEETQYF. The chain uses TRBV5-4 and TRBJ2-5, with D uncertain. The CDR3 sequence is 12 residues long. Germline lookup yields CDR1 SGHNT and CDR2 YYREEE (reference sequence). With 2 bases removed from V and 3 bases from J, the gap between germline ends came to 5 bases.

The rearrangement uses TRBV5-6 and TRBJ2-2, with D perhaps TRBD1 (6 bases). Trimming cost V 0 bases and J 4 bases, with 10 bases left between them. Germline V lookup: CDR1 SGHDT, CDR2 YYEEEE. There are 15 residues in the CDR3. CDR3 sequence reads: CASSLGGLRTGELFF. In DNA form, the CDR3 reads TGTGCCAGCAGCTTGGGGGGGCTGCGCACCGGGGAGCTGTTTTTT.

The chain links TRBV11-2 to TRBJ2-7; 8 bases map to TRBD1. This CDR3 is 15 amino acids long. V shed 3 bases, J shed 4 bases, and the junction held 8 bases outside the gene matches. The V gene's germline CDR1 is SGHAT and CDR2 FQNNGV. CDR3 region: CASSLTGQDPYEQYF. The CDR3 nucleotides are TGTGCCAGCAGCTTGACGGGACAGGATCCTTACGAGCAGTACTTC.

Only one count was recorded for this clone. V and J are TRBV5-1 and TRBJ2-1; TRBD2 might be the D (5 bases). V was clipped by 7 bases and J by 4 bases, with 18 bases between them. The CDR3 loop spans 15 amino acids. CDR1 and CDR2 (germline): SGHRS, YFSETQ. CDR3 nucleotides: TGCGCCAGCGTTGAGGGCTCGTATATTTACAATGAGCAGTTCTTC. As protein: CASVEGSYIYNEQFF. Full variable domain (remainder filled in from reference TRBV5-1 and TRBJ2-1): KAGVTQTPRYLIKTRGQQVTLSCSPISGHRSVSWYQQTPGQGLQFLFEYFSETQRNKGNFPGRFSGRQFSNSRSEMNVSTLELGDSALYLCASVEGSYIYNEQFFGPGTRLTVL.

The V gene is TRBV9, the J gene TRBJ1-3; 9 nucleotides agree with TRBD1. J gave up 0 bases and V 2 bases, and 12 bases lay outside the gene matches. This CDR3 has 19 residues. Per the germline V gene, CDR1 is SGDLS and CDR2 is YYNGEE. CDR3 sequence reads: CASSVAGTGLLSSGNTIYF. The CDR3 DNA reads TGTGCCAGCAGCGTCGCCGGGACAGGGCTCTTAAGCTCTGGAAACACCATATATTTT.

The V gene is TRBV6-1, the J gene TRBJ1-2; 7 bases match TRBD1. CDR3 length: 13 amino acids. The germline V gene encodes CDR1 MNHNS and CDR2 SASEGT. The junction had 5 bases not matched to a gene; V was cut back by 6 bases and J by 4 bases. As DNA, the CDR3 is TGTGCCAGCAGGGACCGGGACAGCTATGGCTACACCTTC. Translating gives CASRDRDSYGYTF.

The rearrangement joins TRBV7-7 to TRBJ2-7, with 7 bases lining up with TRBD1. Germline CDR1 and CDR2: SSHAT and FNYEAQ (reference sequence). The CDR3 is made up of 14 amino acids. V was clipped by 5 bases and J by 5 bases; unmatched bases: 9. The CDR3 region is CASSLRDSLNEQYF. The CDR3 DNA sequence: TGTGCCAGCAGCCTACGGGACAGTTTAAACGAGCAGTACTTC.

This chain links TRBV5-4 with TRBJ2-1; 9 nucleotides align to TRBD2. The germline V gene has CDR1 SGHNT and CDR2 YYREEE (reference sequence). The V gene end was trimmed by 4 bases and the J gene end by 5 bases; junction bases not matched to a gene: 19. The CDR3 contains 19 residues. The CDR3 reads CASSPPARSAGGKHNEQFF. The CDR3 DNA follows: TGTGCCAGCAGCCCCCCGGCGAGATCGGCGGGAGGGAAACACAATGAGCAGTTCTTC.

The chain couples TRBV19 to TRBJ1-4; no firm D call. V was cut by 8 bases and J by 6 bases, with 10 bases left in between. Germline-derived CDR1 and CDR2 are LNHDA and SQIVND (reference sequence). This CDR3 is built from 12 residues. The CDR3 DNA follows: TGTGCCAGTCGAATGCGTGATGAAAAACTGTTTTTT. It translates to CASRMRDEKLFF. The variable domain in full, with the rest retrieved from reference TRBV19 and TRBJ1-4, is DGGITQSPKYLFRKEGQNVTLSCEQNLNHDAMYWYRQDPGQGLRLIYYSQIVNDFQKGDIAEGYSVSREKKESFPLTVTSAQKNPTAFYLCASRMRDEKLFFGSGTQLSVL.

This clone was picked up one time. V and J are TRBV15 and TRBJ2-1; 7 bases match TRBD1. CDR1 and CDR2 from the germline V gene are LNHNV and YYDKDF (reference sequence). The J segment lost 9 bases and the V segment lost 1 base, leaving 6 bases of the junction unmatched. This CDR3 is 14 amino acids long. The CDR3 region is CATSRVKGAGEQFF. DNA for the CDR3: TGTGCCACCAGCAGAGTCAAGGGGGCGGGTGAGCAGTTCTTC.

The rearrangement joins TRBV7-9 to TRBJ1-1, with no clear D. Germline CDR1 reads SEHNR; CDR2 reads FQNEAQ (reference sequence). This CDR3 has 13 amino acids. Trimming left V 6 bases short and J 2 bases short, with 10 bases between. The CDR3 DNA follows: TGTGCCAGCAGTAGGGCCGTCAACACTGAAGCTTTCTTT. This codes for CASSRAVNTEAFF.

The chain couples TRBV4-2 to TRBJ1-4, with 7 bases that match TRBD1. There are 15 residues in the CDR3. The J segment lost 5 bases and the V segment lost 0 bases, leaving 3 bases of the junction unmatched. Germline-derived CDR1 and CDR2 are LGHNA and YNFKEQ. For the CDR3, the DNA is TGTGCCAGCAGCCAAGATCGACAGGGAAATGAAAAACTGTTTTTT. Its translation is CASSQDRQGNEKLFF.

V usage is TRBV30 and J usage is TRBJ1-2; the D is unclear. The CDR3 covers 13 residues. V was cut by 0 bases and J by 6 bases, with 11 bases left in between. Germline CDR1 reads GTSNPN; CDR2 reads SVGIG (reference sequence). The DNA of the CDR3 is TGTGCCTGGAGTGTTCTCCCGGTTGATGGCTACACCTTC. This translates into CAWSVLPVDGYTF. The whole variable domain, filled in from reference TRBV30 and TRBJ1-2, reads SQTIHQWPATLVQPVGSPLSLECTVEGTSNPNLYWYRQAAGRGLQLLFYSVGIGQISSEVPQNLSASRPQDRQFILSSKKLLLSDSGFYLCAWSVLPVDGYTFGSGTRLTVV.

The chain employs TRBV2 and TRBJ1-4; D remains ambiguous. The CDR3 is 15 residues long. The V gene lost 4 bases and the J gene lost 3 bases, with 12 bases spanning the gap. Germline V CDR1 and CDR2: SNHLY, FYNNEI. The CDR3 DNA follows: TGTGCCAGCAGTGCCCGGGAGGGAGCTAATGAAAAACTGTTTTTT. It specifies CASSAREGANEKLFF.

V gene TRBV21-1 combines with J gene TRBJ2-3; the table's D gene call, TRBD2, was not cross checked with the DNA. TRBV21-1 is labeled a pseudogene. This CDR3 region has 15 residues. The CDR3 sequence is CASSESGTRTDTQYF. DNA of the CDR3: TGTGCCAGCAGCGAATCCGGGACTAGGACAGATACGCAGTATTTT.

The rearrangement links TRBV7-2 to TRBJ2-1; 9 nucleotides align to TRBD2. The CDR3 covers 14 residues. J lost 2 bases, V lost 7 bases, and 3 bases had no gene match. The germline gives CDR1 SGHTA, CDR2 FQGNSA. Here the CDR3 reads CASIRLAAYNEQFF. CDR3 bases: TGTGCCAGCATCCGACTAGCGGCCTACAATGAGCAGTTCTTC.

This chain uses TRBV19 with TRBJ2-2, with 10 bases identical to TRBD2. CDR3 length: 15 residues. Trimming cost V 6 bases and J 3 bases; bases outside gene matches: 4. Looked up from germline, CDR1 is LNHDA and CDR2 is SQIVND (reference sequence). Here the CDR3 DNA reads TGTGCCAGTAGAACCGGACTAGCGGACACCGGGGAGCTGTTTTTT. It codes for CASRTGLADTGELFF.

This clone occurred once. The chain employs TRBV2 and TRBJ1-5, with D tentatively TRBD1 (5 bases). Between the trimmed V and J ends, which lost 5 bases and 7 bases, there was a span of 9 bases. CDR3 length: 12 residues. Germline V CDR1 and CDR2: SNHLY, FYNNEI. The DNA for the CDR3 is TGTGCCAGCAGTCGGGGGTGGCAGCCCCAGCATTTT. This sequence encodes CASSRGWQPQHF.

The chain links TRBV29-1 to TRBJ2-2, with D uncertain. Germline V CDR1 and CDR2: SQVTM, ANQGSEA. V lost 3 bases to trimming and J lost 6 bases, with 8 bases between them. There are 12 residues in the CDR3. CDR3 bases: TGCAGCGTTGAGAGTGTCGCCGGGGAGCTGTTTTTT. Protein: CSVESVAGELFF.

This chain connects TRBV28 to TRBJ2-7; TRBD1 aligns across 7 bases. This CDR3 spans 13 amino acids. J lost 5 bases, V lost 6 bases, and 7 bases had no gene match. Germline V gene data show CDR1 as MDHEN and CDR2 as SYDVKM. The CDR3 spells CASRRQGDDEQYF. For the CDR3, the DNA is TGTGCCAGCAGGAGACAGGGCGACGACGAGCAGTACTTC.

This clone was seen just once. The rearrangement uses TRBV5-6 and TRBJ2-5; TRBD2 agrees at 12 bases. V dropped 7 bases and J dropped 2; count of bases not matched to a gene: 6. Germline-derived CDR1 and CDR2 are SGHDT and YYEEEE. CDR3 length: 15 amino acids. CDR3 residues: CASAELAGGQETQYF. CDR3 bases: TGTGCCAGCGCTGAACTAGCGGGAGGACAAGAGACCCAGTACTTC. Full variable domain (outside the CDR3, taken from reference TRBV5-6 and TRBJ2-5): DAGVTQSPTHLIKTRGQQVTLRCSPKSGHDTVSWYQQALGQGPQFIFQYYEEEERQRGNFPDRFSGHQFPNYSSELNVNALLLGDSALYLCASAELAGGQETQYFGPGTRLLVL.

This sequence joins TRBV6-1 and TRBJ1-5, with no clear D. The V end lost 8 bases, the J end lost 4 bases, and 6 bases lay between the germline ends. The germline V gene encodes CDR1 MNHNS and CDR2 SASEGT. There are 11 residues in the CDR3. CDR3 in DNA: TGTGCCAGCGGTCTTAATCAGCCCCAGCATTTT. Translation gives CASGLNQPQHF.

The V call is TRBV5-4, the J call TRBJ2-3; TRBD1 matches at 11 bases. The CDR3 is made up of 16 amino acids. Germline CDR1 reads SGHNT; CDR2 reads YYREEE (reference sequence). With V trimmed by 4 bases and J by 7 bases, 11 bases remained unmatched. CDR3 protein: CASSGDRGSVGYTQYF. CDR3 nucleotide sequence: TGTGCCAGCAGCGGGGACAGGGGGTCCGTCGGTTATACGCAGTATTTT.

This clone was recorded once. The chain is built from TRBV29-1 and TRBJ2-5; maybe TRBD2 (6 bases). CDR1 is SQVTM and CDR2 is ANQGSEA in the germline V gene. The V end was cut by 1 base, the J end by 7 bases, with 13 bases between. This CDR3 is 13 amino acids long. The DNA of the CDR3 is TGCAGCGTTGAAGCGGTTGAGGGAGGGACCCAGTACTTC. It codes for CSVEAVEGGTQYF.